The 8 T cell receptor beta chains below all came from one sample that was sequenced in a study of blood T cell repertoires in COVID-19. Sequencing was performed with immunoSEQ multiplex PCR; in TCRdb, only in-frame clones are kept and a portion is missing. The sample holds around 180,000 clones, roughly 80% seen once. The specimen sequenced was peripheral blood. These TCRs come from a woman in her thirties with acute or convalescent COVID-19.

The V gene is TRBV9, the J gene TRBJ1-3; D gene ambiguous. In germline, CDR1 is SGDLS, CDR2 YYNGEE. This CDR3 region has 14 residues. Between the trimmed V and J ends, which lost 3 bases and 0 bases, there was a span of 7 bases. The CDR3 DNA sequence: TGTGCCAGCAGCGGCGGAATCTCTGGAAACACCATATATTTT. It is translated as CASSGGISGNTIYF.

The table lists this clone with a few counts. This chain connects TRBV13 to TRBJ1-1, with TRBD1 as a possible D gene (5 bases). This CDR3 is built from 14 residues. V lost 5 bases, J lost 4 bases, and 14 bases lay in between. The V gene's germline CDR1 is PRHDT and CDR2 FYEKMQ (reference sequence). The CDR3 DNA reads as TGTGCCAGCAGCGGCACCGGAGGGACCACTGAAGCTTTCTTT. It specifies CASSGTGGTTEAFF.

The chain joins TRBV5-1 to TRBJ2-2, with TRBD2 identical over 8 bases. The CDR3 is 14 residues long. CDR1 is SGHRS and CDR2 is YFSETQ in the germline V gene. V lost 1 base and J lost 6; bases outside the gene matches: 2. The CDR3, as DNA: TGCGCCAGCAGCTTGATTAGCGGGGCCGGGGAGCTGTTTTTT. Its translation: CASSLISGAGELFF.

V and J are TRBV6-6 and TRBJ1-1, with unresolved D. There are 15 residues in the CDR3. Per the germline V gene, CDR1 is MNHNY and CDR2 is SVGAGI (reference sequence). V lost 1 base and J lost 1, with 10 bases in between. The CDR3 is CASSYFGGENTEAFF. CDR3 DNA sequence: TGTGCCAGCAGTTACTTTGGTGGAGAGAACACTGAAGCTTTCTTT.

V usage is TRBV5-1 and J usage is TRBJ1-5; D is perhaps TRBD1 (6 bases). Trimming removed 3 bases at V and 2 bases at J, with 9 bases between. The germline gives CDR1 SGHRS, CDR2 YFSETQ. The CDR3 sequence is 14 residues long. The CDR3 sequence: CASSWAGGNQPQHF. Here the CDR3 DNA reads TGCGCCAGCAGCTGGGCAGGGGGCAATCAGCCCCAGCATTTT.

J is TRBJ2-5 and V is TRBV15; 7 nucleotides align to TRBD2. Germline CDR1 reads LNHNV; CDR2 reads YYDKDF (reference sequence). This CDR3 is built from 15 residues. J lost 4 bases, V lost 0 bases, and 5 bases had no gene match. The CDR3 loop reads CATSRDRWEGETQYF. DNA of the CDR3: TGTGCCACCAGCAGAGATAGATGGGAGGGAGAGACCCAGTACTTC.

J is TRBJ2-1 and V is TRBV5-1, with TRBD2 identical over 7 bases. Per germline, CDR1 SGHRS and CDR2 YFSETQ. This CDR3 has 15 residues. V trimming: 4 bases; J trimming: 2 bases; junction bases outside the gene matches: 6. CDR3 region: CASSVNGGTYNEQFF. CDR3 coding DNA: TGCGCCAGCAGCGTTAACGGGGGGACCTACAATGAGCAGTTCTTC.

The J gene is TRBJ2-1, the V gene TRBV19; 7 nucleotides line up with TRBD2. CDR1 is LNHDA, CDR2 SQIVND, per germline (reference sequence). Losses at the gene ends were 4 bases for V and 4 bases for J; bases not matched to a gene: 7. The CDR3 is 15 residues long. This CDR3 is CASSTLANTYNEQFF. The DNA for the CDR3 is TGTGCCAGTAGTACACTAGCGAACACTTACAATGAGCAGTTCTTC.